This entry concerns a single TCR beta chain. The CDR3 extends over 14 amino acids. The V gene's germline CDR1 is WNHNN and CDR2 SYGVQD (reference sequence). V trimming: 6 bases; J trimming: 4 bases; junction bases outside the gene matches: 8. These data belong to a study of T cell changes during pregnancy in multiple sclerosis. Generated by immunoSEQ multiplex PCR, the TCRdb table keeps only in-frame clones and is missing some. The sample holds 30,000 to 45,000 clones; 89% are singletons and the top ten take approximately 10%. Sample: CD8+ T cells from peripheral blood mononuclear cells, taken in the third trimester of pregnancy. The chain recombines TRBV10-1 with TRBJ1-2, with TRBD1 identical over 7 bases. The TCR originated in a female donor with multiple sclerosis, enrolled in a pregnancy study. In DNA form, the CDR3 reads TGCGCCAGCAGCGAAGGACAGGACCTCTATGGCTACACCTTC. Translating gives CASSEGQDLYGYTF.